These T cell receptor beta chains were read from a single sample in a study of T cell responses to AZD1222 COVID-19 vaccine. The method was immunoSEQ multiplex PCR; TCRdb's version includes in-frame clones alone and lacks a portion of them. This sample carries around 140,000 clones, about 94% of them seen once, and the ten largest clones take approximately 4.3%. This material consisted of peripheral blood, taken 28 days after the second AZD1222 dose. These TCRs come from an adult who received the AZD1222 COVID-19 vaccine. Both conserved end residues are part of each CDR3. The D gene is left open where the match is weak. Clone size appears in some rows only: once, few, many, or a class for an expanded clone.

d_call,v_call,j_call,clone_size,cdr3_aa,cdr3_nt
-,TRBV4-3,TRBJ2-3,-,CASSQRGSGGNTDTQYF,TGCGCCAGCAGCCAGAGAGGGTCCGGTGGTAACACAGATACGCAGTATTTT
-,TRBV7-9,TRBJ1-4,-,CASSLGASATNEKLFF,TGTGCCAGCAGCTTAGGCGCTTCCGCAACTAATGAAAAACTGTTTTTT
-,TRBV9,TRBJ2-1,-,CASSVSGTWSSYNEQFF,TGTGCCAGCAGCGTATCCGGGACATGGAGCTCCTACAATGAGCAGTTCTTC
TRBD2,TRBV28,TRBJ2-1,-,CASRAPSGRGYNEQFF,TGTGCCAGCAGGGCCCCTAGCGGGAGAGGTTACAATGAGCAGTTCTTC
-,TRBV4-2,TRBJ2-6,-,CASSRTGTPGANVLTF,TGTGCCAGCAGCCGGACCGGGACACCTGGGGCCAACGTCCTGACTTTC
-,TRBV5-5,TRBJ2-5,-,CASSLLRGRETQYF,TGTGCCAGCAGCTTGTTGCGGGGGCGGGAGACCCAGTACTTC
-,TRBV7-9,TRBJ1-6,once,CASSFMGQANSPLHF,TGTGCCAGCAGCTTTATGGGACAAGCAAATTCACCCCTCCACTTT
TRBD1,TRBV10-3,TRBJ1-2,-,CAISQIATGGPHGYTF,TGTGCCATCAGCCAGATTGCAACAGGGGGCCCACATGGCTACACCTTC
TRBD2,TRBV5-1,TRBJ2-3,-,CASSLGPSGGTDTQYF,TGCGCCAGCAGCTTGGGTCCTAGCGGGGGCACAGATACGCAGTATTTT
-,TRBV9,TRBJ2-3,-,CASSRLGGGSTDTQYF,TGTGCCAGCAGCCGGCTAGGGGGAGGGAGCACAGATACGCAGTATTTT
-,TRBV9,TRBJ2-7,-,CASSSPSGREQYF,TGTGCCAGCAGCTCCCCGTCAGGGCGCGAGCAGTACTTC
-,TRBV19,TRBJ2-2,-,CASSIKLASTGELFF,TGTGCCAGTAGTATCAAGCTAGCCAGCACCGGGGAGCTGTTTTTT
TRBD1,TRBV7-2,TRBJ1-2,-,CASSLGGQGTYGYTF,TGTGCCAGCAGCTTAGGGGGACAGGGGACCTATGGCTACACCTTC
TRBD1,TRBV15,TRBJ2-2,-,CATSRESGQGNTGELFF,TGTGCCACCAGCAGAGAATCAGGACAGGGGAACACCGGGGAGCTGTTTTTT
-,TRBV28,TRBJ1-1,-,CASSFSTVSEAFF,TGTGCCAGCAGTTTCTCTACTGTCTCTGAAGCTTTCTTT
TRBD1,TRBV6-4,TRBJ1-3,once,CASSDLTGYGNTIYF,TGTGCCAGCAGTGACTTGACAGGGTACGGAAACACCATATATTTT
TRBD1,TRBV3-1/TRBV3-2,TRBJ1-2,-,CASSHETGVYGYTF,TGTGCCAGCAGCCACGAGACAGGGGTCTATGGCTACACCTTC
-,TRBV4-2,TRBJ1-1,-,CASSLGRDTEAFF,TGTGCCAGCAGCCTAGGACGGGACACTGAAGCTTTCTTT
-,TRBV9,TRBJ2-7,-,CASSIGPRNEQYF,TGTGCCAGCAGCATCGGCCCTCGGAACGAGCAGTACTTC
TRBD2,TRBV6-2/TRBV6-3,TRBJ2-3,-,CASSYFGTSGSPTDTQYF,TGTGCCAGCAGTTACTTTGGAACTAGCGGGAGCCCCACAGATACGCAGTATTTT
TRBD2,TRBV5-5,TRBJ2-1,-,CASSLADYNEQFF,TGTGCCTCTAGCCTAGCGGACTACAATGAGCAGTTCTTC
-,TRBV1,TRBJ2-7,-,CTSSPGISGGPGF,TGCACCAGCAGCCCGGGGATTAGCGGGGGGCCGGGGTTC